The rows below give T cell receptor beta chains drawn from one sample of a study of identical twins. TCRdb re-derived calls from the 5' RACE reads in MiXCR, one entry per CDR3 protein. The sample contains 450,000 to 600,000 distinct CDR3 sequences, under 25% of which appear only once. The same sample was also studied in work on yellow fever vaccine responses in identical twins.

Sample: CD4+ T cells sorted from blood. The receptor source for this set is a woman younger than 30 in good health. Both conserved end residues are trimmed from each CDR3.

>TRBJ2-3|TRBV20-1
SATSRADTSTDTQY
>TRBJ1-1|TRBV6-1
ASSEGTGLSLNTEAF
>TRBJ2-2|TRBV19
ASTPSGNTGELF
>TRBJ2-3|TRBV5-1
ASSAGWSTDTQY
>TRBJ2-1|TRBV20-1
SVPRGAFYNEQF
>TRBJ1-1|TRBV9
ASSVGQGPGFMNTEAF
>TRBJ1-1|TRBV5-1
ASSLKDRTGAF
>TRBJ2-1|TRBV7-3
ASSPMTSGRANEQF
>TRBJ2-7|TRBV10-3
AISETSGSSYEQY
>TRBJ1-1|TRBV2
ASTWNPNTEAF
>TRBJ2-1|TRBV12-3/TRBV12-4
ASSAAGLAGSKNEQF
>TRBJ2-1|TRBV28
ASSQRTSVKRRDEQF
>TRBJ2-3|TRBV7-9
ASRGPATDTQY